The 30 T cell receptor beta chains in this list originate from one sample, sequenced in a study of cytomegalovirus exposure and HLA in healthy donors. Researchers ran the PCR with 60 Vbeta and 13 Jbeta primers. Sequencing was performed with immunoSEQ multiplex PCR; in TCRdb, only in-frame clones are kept and a portion is missing. The profile shows around 100,000 clones, under 85% of them singletons. Sequenced sample: PBMCs. The receptors shown here come from a man aged 50-59 years in good health and CMV-seropositive.

The chain recombines TRBV7-9 with TRBJ2-1; D is possibly TRBD1 (7 bases). There are 16 residues in the CDR3. With 5 bases removed from V and 6 bases from J, the gap between germline ends came to 20 bases. Germline CDR1 SEHNR, CDR2 FQNEAQ (reference sequence). CDR3 sequence (DNA): TGTGCCAGCAGCACAGCACAGGGGCCGCGGGGCAATGAGCAGTTCTTC. The encoded protein is CASSTAQGPRGNEQFF.

The V gene is TRBV5-4, the J gene TRBJ1-6; the D is unclear. Germline V gene data show CDR1 as SGHNT and CDR2 as YYREEE (reference sequence). The CDR3 runs to 16 residues. Trimming took off 4 bases at V and 0 bases at J, with 11 bases between the two ends. CDR3 protein: CASSSRSGSYNSPLHF. In DNA form, the CDR3 reads TGTGCCAGCAGCAGCCGATCCGGCTCCTATAATTCACCCCTCCACTTT.

This clone was seen more than once but under ten times. Here the CDR3 DNA reads TGTGCCTGGAGTTTGCGACAGGGCCGAGAGCAGTACTTC. It encodes CAWSLRQGREQYF. This chain joins TRBV30 and TRBJ2-7; 7 bases map to TRBD1. V was pared by 2 bases and J by 7 bases, with 8 bases of the junction left unmatched. Germline loops: CDR1 GTSNPN, CDR2 SVGIG (reference sequence). This CDR3 contains 13 residues.

This chain connects TRBV9 to TRBJ2-3; D might be TRBD2 (7 bases). Per the germline V gene, CDR1 is SGDLS and CDR2 is YYNGEE. This CDR3 has 14 amino acids. V gave up 3 bases and J gave up 0 bases, with 8 bases separating them. This CDR3 reads CASSEGGSTDTQYF. As DNA, the CDR3 is TGTGCCAGCAGCGAGGGGGGGAGCACAGATACGCAGTATTTT.

The chain uses TRBV29-1 and TRBJ2-7, with 9 nucleotides matching TRBD2. V was clipped by 4 bases and J by 3 bases; unmatched bases: 4. Per germline, CDR1 SQVTM and CDR2 ANQGSEA. The CDR3 extends over 13 amino acids. The CDR3 reads CSVGRSGSYEQYF. Written as DNA, the CDR3 is TGCAGCGTTGGACGTAGCGGGAGCTACGAGCAGTACTTC.

J is TRBJ2-7 and V is TRBV29-1; 8 bases agree with TRBD2. Germline CDR1 reads SQVTM; CDR2 reads ANQGSEA. The CDR3 is made up of 14 amino acids. V shed 4 bases and J 2 bases; nucleotides not matched to a gene: 7. DNA for the CDR3: TGCAGCGTTGCCAAAGCGGGAGCTACCTACGAGCAGTACTTC. The encoded protein is CSVAKAGATYEQYF.

The chain combines TRBV7-2 with TRBJ1-6; no definite D call. CDR1 and CDR2 from the germline V gene are SGHTA and FQGNSA. The CDR3 covers 15 residues. The V end was cut by 3 bases, the J end by 6 bases, with 12 bases between. The CDR3 sequence is CASSFSGESNSPLHF. CDR3 bases: TGTGCCAGCAGCTTTTCTGGGGAGAGTAATTCACCCCTCCACTTT. The whole variable domain, remainder taken from reference TRBV7-2 and TRBJ1-6, is GAGVSQSPSNKVTEKGKDVELRCDPISGHTALYWYRQSLGQGLEFLIYFQGNSAPDKSGLPSDRFSAERTGGSVSTLTIQRTQQEDSAVYLCASSFSGESNSPLHFGNGTRLTVT.

This chain joins TRBV5-4 and TRBJ1-1; 7 bases align to TRBD1. The germline gives CDR1 SGHNT, CDR2 YYREEE (reference sequence). V was pared by 3 bases and J by 4 bases, with 9 bases of the junction left unmatched. This CDR3 is 15 amino acids long. DNA of the CDR3: TGTGCCAGCAGCTCCCGACAGGGAAGGGTCACTGAAGCTTTCTTT. This encodes CASSSRQGRVTEAFF.

The V call is TRBV19, the J call TRBJ2-3; D uncertain. The CDR3 covers 16 residues. Germline V gene data show CDR1 as LNHDA and CDR2 as SQIVND (reference sequence). V lost 2 bases, J lost 5 bases, and 17 bases lay in between. The CDR3 DNA reads TGTGCCAGTAGTATATTCGGAGCGAGACTGGGAGATACGCAGTATTTT. Residues: CASSIFGARLGDTQYF.

V gene TRBV9 combines with J gene TRBJ2-2; 10 bases match TRBD1. CDR3 length equals 17 residues. With 4 bases clipped from V and 4 bases from J, the junction kept 10 bases outside the gene matches. Per germline, CDR1 SGDLS and CDR2 YYNGEE. The CDR3 loop is CASSFDRGLSGTGELFF. The CDR3 DNA reads as TGTGCCAGCAGCTTCGACAGGGGGCTTTCGGGCACCGGGGAGCTGTTTTTT.

The chain recombines TRBV6-1 with TRBJ2-5; 9 bases line up with TRBD2. This CDR3 is built from 17 residues. In germline, CDR1 is MNHNS, CDR2 SASEGT. V gave up 1 base and J gave up 6 bases; unmatched junction bases: 12. In DNA form, the CDR3 reads TGTGCCAGCAGTGAAGTAAGGGAACTAGCGGGTGAAAAGACCCAGTACTTC. Translation: CASSEVRELAGEKTQYF.

This clone was found a few times. The chain uses TRBV7-9 and TRBJ2-5; TRBD2 matches 7 bases. The CDR3 extends over 13 amino acids. The V and J ends lost 2 bases and 5 bases, in that order; junction bases with no gene match: 2. Germline V gene data show CDR1 as SEHNR and CDR2 as FQNEAQ (reference sequence). Here the CDR3 reads CASSLTSAETQYF. For the CDR3, the DNA is TGTGCCAGCAGCTTAACTAGCGCGGAGACCCAGTACTTC.

The J gene is TRBJ2-1, the V gene TRBV9, with 12 bases matching TRBD2. V lost 4 bases and J lost 8; bases outside the gene matches: 7. Germline V gene lookup returns CDR1 SGDLS and CDR2 YYNGEE. This CDR3 contains 15 residues. The CDR3 DNA reads TGTGCCAGCAGCCCCAGACTAGCGGGAGACGATGAGCAGTTCTTC. Amino acids: CASSPRLAGDDEQFF.

The V and J genes are TRBV19 and TRBJ2-7; 11 bases are shared with TRBD1. The germline gives CDR1 LNHDA, CDR2 SQIVND (reference sequence). CDR3 length: 14 amino acids. V trimming: 3 bases; J trimming: 2 bases; junction bases outside the gene matches: 0. The CDR3 DNA sequence: TGTGCCAGTAGTATGGACAGGGGGCCCTACGAGCAGTACTTC. Translating it yields CASSMDRGPYEQYF. Full variable domain (remainder filled in from reference TRBV19 and TRBJ2-7): DGGITQSPKYLFRKEGQNVTLSCEQNLNHDAMYWYRQDPGQGLRLIYYSQIVNDFQKGDIAEGYSVSREKKESFPLTVTSAQKNPTAFYLCASSMDRGPYEQYFGPGTRLTVT.

The CDR3 region has the DNA TGTGCCAGCAGTGAACACCCTGGCAGGGGCAATCAGCCCCAGCATTTT. This gives the protein CASSEHPGRGNQPQHF. The chain has TRBV6-1 and TRBJ1-5; tentatively, D is TRBD1 (5 bases). Germline V gene sequence: CDR1 MNHNS, CDR2 SASEGT. Trimming removed 2 bases at V and 2 bases at J, with 13 bases between. The CDR3 loop spans 16 amino acids.

The chain couples TRBV4-1 to TRBJ1-2; D is perhaps TRBD1 (6 bases). Germline-derived CDR1 and CDR2 are MGHRA and YSYEKL. Trimming took 0 bases from V and 0 from J, leaving 17 bases between them. There are 18 residues in the CDR3. This chain's CDR3 is CASSQDWTVTLANYGYTF. CDR3 sequence (DNA): TGCGCCAGCAGCCAAGACTGGACAGTGACCTTAGCTAACTATGGCTACACCTTC.

This clone was detected a few times. The chain is built from TRBV28 and TRBJ2-7; D unclear. Looked up from germline, CDR1 is MDHEN and CDR2 is SYDVKM. This CDR3 contains 13 residues. V dropped 11 bases and J dropped 0 bases, with 14 bases sitting between them. CDR3 coding DNA: TGTGCCTCGGTACGCGGTAGCTCCTACGAGCAGTACTTC. Protein sequence: CASVRGSSYEQYF.

The rearrangement joins TRBV28 to TRBJ2-5; D not certain. This CDR3 comprises 13 residues. The germline V gene encodes CDR1 MDHEN and CDR2 SYDVKM. Trimming took 6 bases from V and 0 from J, leaving 8 bases between them. CDR3 in DNA: TGTGCCAGCAGCACGGGTCACCAAGAGACCCAGTACTTC. It is translated as CASSTGHQETQYF.

V gene TRBV5-1 combines with J gene TRBJ2-3, with 13 nucleotides matching TRBD2. The trim removed 2 bases at V and 6 bases at J, leaving 6 bases unmatched. The CDR3 sequence is 16 residues long. Germline-derived CDR1 and CDR2 are SGHRS and YFSETQ. This chain's CDR3 is CASSLTGTSGMDTQYF. CDR3 nucleotides: TGCGCCAGCAGCTTAACCGGGACTAGCGGGATGGATACGCAGTATTTT. The variable domain in full, completed from reference TRBV5-1 and TRBJ2-3, reads KAGVTQTPRYLIKTRGQQVTLSCSPISGHRSVSWYQQTPGQGLQFLFEYFSETQRNKGNFPGRFSGRQFSNSRSEMNVSTLELGDSALYLCASSLTGTSGMDTQYFGPGTRLTVL.

The CDR3 sequence is CASSIWGPGNEQFF. For the CDR3, the DNA is TGTGCCAGCAGCATTTGGGGGCCGGGCAATGAGCAGTTCTTC. The genes are TRBV7-2 and TRBJ2-1; a weak D match, TRBD1 (6 bases). Trimming cost V 5 bases and J 6 bases, with 14 bases left between them. The length of the CDR3 is 14 residues. In germline, CDR1 is SGHTA, CDR2 FQGNSA. Together with reference TRBV7-2 and TRBJ2-1, the CDR3 gives the full variable domain: GAGVSQSPSNKVTEKGKDVELRCDPISGHTALYWYRQSLGQGLEFLIYFQGNSAPDKSGLPSDRFSAERTGGSVSTLTIQRTQQEDSAVYLCASSIWGPGNEQFFGPGTRLTVL.

The V and J genes are TRBV30 and TRBJ2-1, with TRBD2 as a possible D gene (5 bases). The V and J ends lost 3 bases and 0 bases respectively, with 9 bases between them. The CDR3 has 14 amino acids. Germline-derived CDR1 and CDR2 are GTSNPN and SVGIG (reference sequence). The CDR3 loop reads CAWSTSDSYNEQFF. The CDR3 DNA sequence: TGTGCCTGGAGCACTAGTGACTCCTACAATGAGCAGTTCTTC.

The chain links TRBV19 to TRBJ1-5; D is undetermined. The CDR3 length is 17 residues. With 3 bases removed from V and 0 bases from J, the gap between germline ends came to 15 bases. CDR1 and CDR2 from the germline V gene are LNHDA and SQIVND (reference sequence). In DNA, the CDR3 is TGTGCCAGTAGTATTCAAGGCATCCACTATAGCAATCAGCCCCAGCATTTT. Residues: CASSIQGIHYSNQPQHF. Full variable domain (remainder filled in from reference TRBV19 and TRBJ1-5): DGGITQSPKYLFRKEGQNVTLSCEQNLNHDAMYWYRQDPGQGLRLIYYSQIVNDFQKGDIAEGYSVSREKKESFPLTVTSAQKNPTAFYLCASSIQGIHYSNQPQHFGDGTRLSIL.

V gene TRBV15 combines with J gene TRBJ2-5; D might be TRBD2 (5 bases). Germline V gene sequence: CDR1 LNHNV, CDR2 YYDKDF (reference sequence). V lost 10 bases and J lost 4, with 10 bases in between. The CDR3 spans 11 residues. CDR3 amino acids: CARTPPETQYF. The CDR3 nucleotides are TGTGCCAGGACTCCGCCAGAGACCCAGTACTTC. Drawing the rest from reference TRBV15 and TRBJ2-5, the complete variable domain is DAMVIQNPRYQVTQFGKPVTLSCSQTLNHNVMYWYQQKSSQAPKLLFHYYDKDFNNEADTPDNFQSRRPNTSFCFLDIRSPGLGDTAMYLCARTPPETQYFGPGTRLLVL.

The genes are TRBV28 and TRBJ1-5; D may be TRBD1 (6 bases). V was cut by 3 bases and J by 1 base, with 10 bases left in between. The germline CDR1 and CDR2 sequences are MDHEN and SYDVKM. The CDR3 is 15 residues long. CDR3 nucleotide sequence: TGTGCCAGCAGTTTTACAGGGATCAGCAATCAGCCCCAGCATTTT. This translates into CASSFTGISNQPQHF. The full variable domain, rest sourced from reference TRBV28 and TRBJ1-5, is DVKVTQSSRYLVKRTGEKVFLECVQDMDHENMFWYRQDPGLGLRLIYFSYDVKMKEKGDIPEGYSVSREKKERFSLILESASTNQTSMYLCASSFTGISNQPQHFGDGTRLSIL.

V gene TRBV11-2 combines with J gene TRBJ1-2; D unclear. Germline V gives CDR1 SGHAT, CDR2 FQNNGV. V lost 1 base and J lost 0, with 9 bases in between. The CDR3 totals 15 residues. The CDR3 protein is CASSLAANTNYGYTF. The CDR3 nucleotides are TGTGCCAGCAGCTTAGCCGCGAATACTAACTATGGCTACACCTTC.

The CDR3 loop reads CASSVSWGESGRMGTQYF. CDR3 coding DNA: TGTGCCAGCAGTGTTTCCTGGGGTGAGAGCGGGAGAATGGGTACGCAGTATTTT. This chain links TRBV25-1 with TRBJ2-3, with TRBD2 identical over 8 bases. CDR3 size: 18 residues. V was pared by 4 bases and J by 8 bases, with 20 bases of the junction left unmatched. Germline assignment: CDR1 MGHDK and CDR2 SYGVNS.

The V gene is TRBV6-1, the J gene TRBJ1-3; TRBD1 matches at 8 bases. J lost 6 bases, V lost 8 bases, and 9 bases had no gene match. The germline CDR1 and CDR2 sequences are MNHNS and SASEGT. The CDR3 spans 14 residues. As DNA, the CDR3 is TGTGCCAGCGGCCTAGACAGGGGAGTAAACACCATATATTTT. This codes for CASGLDRGVNTIYF.

This sequence joins TRBV6-5 and TRBJ2-1; TRBD2 aligns across 9 bases. CDR3 size: 16 residues. With 4 bases clipped from V and 6 bases from J, the junction kept 10 bases outside the gene matches. Germline V gene lookup returns CDR1 MNHEY and CDR2 SVGAGI. CDR3 nucleotides: TGTGCCAGCAGTTCCCCGGGACTAGCATCAGGCAATGAGCAGTTCTTC. This gives the protein CASSSPGLASGNEQFF.

This clone appeared once. The V gene is TRBV28, the J gene TRBJ1-1; 9 bases agree with TRBD1. Trimming at V came to 7 bases and at J to 3 bases, leaving 3 bases not matched to a gene. The CDR3 extends over 13 amino acids. Looked up from germline, CDR1 is MDHEN and CDR2 is SYDVKM. The CDR3 DNA reads as TGTGCCAGCACTAGACAGGGGGACACTGAAGCTTTCTTT. Protein product: CASTRQGDTEAFF. Filled out from reference TRBV28 and TRBJ1-1, the complete variable domain reads DVKVTQSSRYLVKRTGEKVFLECVQDMDHENMFWYRQDPGLGLRLIYFSYDVKMKEKGDIPEGYSVSREKKERFSLILESASTNQTSMYLCASTRQGDTEAFFGQGTRLTVV.

This chain connects TRBV28 to TRBJ1-4, with D uncertain. CDR1 MDHEN and CDR2 SYDVKM come from the germline V gene. Trimming took 6 bases from V and 3 from J, leaving 11 bases between them. There are 14 residues in the CDR3. The CDR3 here is CASSLTGSNEKLFF. In DNA form, the CDR3 reads TGTGCCAGCAGCCTAACGGGGTCTAATGAAAAACTGTTTTTT.